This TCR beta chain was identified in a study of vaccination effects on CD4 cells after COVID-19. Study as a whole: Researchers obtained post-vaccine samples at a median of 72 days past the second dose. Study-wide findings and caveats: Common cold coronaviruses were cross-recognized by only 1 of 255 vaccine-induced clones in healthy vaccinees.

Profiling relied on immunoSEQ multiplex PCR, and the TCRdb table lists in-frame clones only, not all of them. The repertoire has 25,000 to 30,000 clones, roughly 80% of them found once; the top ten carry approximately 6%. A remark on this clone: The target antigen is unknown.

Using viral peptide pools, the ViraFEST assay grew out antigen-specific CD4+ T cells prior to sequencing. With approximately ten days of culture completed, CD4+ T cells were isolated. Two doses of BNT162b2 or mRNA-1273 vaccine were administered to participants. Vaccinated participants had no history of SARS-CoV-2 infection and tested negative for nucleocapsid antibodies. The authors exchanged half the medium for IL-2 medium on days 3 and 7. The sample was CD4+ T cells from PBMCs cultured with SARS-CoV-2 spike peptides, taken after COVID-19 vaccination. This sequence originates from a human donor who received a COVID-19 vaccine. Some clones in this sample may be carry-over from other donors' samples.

Here the CDR3 DNA reads TGTGCCAGCTCCGATACAGGGACCGAGCAGTACGTC. It codes for CASSDTGTEQYV. The V call is TRBV28, the J call TRBJ2-7; D perhaps matches TRBD1 (6 bases). This CDR3 has 12 residues. V lost 8 bases and J 6 bases, leaving 14 bases between the germline ends. In germline, CDR1 is MDHEN, CDR2 SYDVKM.